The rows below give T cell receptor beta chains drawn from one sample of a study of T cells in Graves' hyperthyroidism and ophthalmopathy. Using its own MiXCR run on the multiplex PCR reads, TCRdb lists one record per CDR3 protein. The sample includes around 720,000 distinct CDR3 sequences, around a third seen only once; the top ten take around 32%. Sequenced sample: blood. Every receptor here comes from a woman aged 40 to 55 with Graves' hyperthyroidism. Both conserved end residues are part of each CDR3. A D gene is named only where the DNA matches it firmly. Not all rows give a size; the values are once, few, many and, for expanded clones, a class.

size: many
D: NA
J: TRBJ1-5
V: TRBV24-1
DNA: TGTGCCACCAGTGAAATAAGGGGTCCTCAGCCCCAGCATTTT
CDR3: CATSEIRGPQPQHF

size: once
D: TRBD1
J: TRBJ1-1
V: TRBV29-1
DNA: TGCAGCGCCACCGGGACAGGGAACACTGAAGCTCTCTTT
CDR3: CSATGTGNTEALF

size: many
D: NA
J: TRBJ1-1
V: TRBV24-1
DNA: TGTGCCACCAGTGATTCGCTGGCGGGACAAGCTTTCTTT
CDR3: CATSDSLAGQAFF

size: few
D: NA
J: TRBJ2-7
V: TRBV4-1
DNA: TGCGCCAGCAGCCAAGAACCGAGCCTCGAGCAGTACTTC
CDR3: CASSQEPSLEQYF

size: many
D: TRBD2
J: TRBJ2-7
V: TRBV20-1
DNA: TGCAGTGCTCACGGACTAGCGGGAGGTTACCACGAGCAGTACTTC
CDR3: CSAHGLAGGYHEQYF

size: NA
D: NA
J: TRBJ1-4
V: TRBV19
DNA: TGTGCCAGTAATCCGAGTGGGGAGGGGAATAAAAAACTGTTTTTT
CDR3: CASNPSGEGNKKLFF

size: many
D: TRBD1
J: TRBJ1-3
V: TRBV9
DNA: TGTGCCAGCAGCGTAAATCCAGGGGGGGGACCTGGAAACACCATATATTTT
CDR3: CASSVNPGGGPGNTIYF

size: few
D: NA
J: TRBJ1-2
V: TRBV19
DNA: TGTGCCAGTAGTATTCCAGCTCTAAATGGCTACACCTTC
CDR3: CASSIPALNGYTF

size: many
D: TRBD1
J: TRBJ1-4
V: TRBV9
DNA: TGTGCCAGCAGCCCAGGGACAGTTAATGAAAAACTGTTTTTT
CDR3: CASSPGTVNEKLFF

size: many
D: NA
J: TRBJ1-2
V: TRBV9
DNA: TGTGCCAGCAGTTCCCGTGGCGGTGGCTACACCTTC
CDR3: CASSSRGGGYTF

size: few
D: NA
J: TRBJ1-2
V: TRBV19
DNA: TGTGCCAGTAGTATCAACGGGGCTGGCTACACCTTC
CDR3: CASSINGAGYTF

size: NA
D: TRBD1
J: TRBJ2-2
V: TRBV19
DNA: TGTGCCAGTAGCACCCCTCCTGGGCGGGGACAGGGTGACTCCGGGGAGCTGTTTTTT
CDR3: CASSTPPGRGQGDSGELFF

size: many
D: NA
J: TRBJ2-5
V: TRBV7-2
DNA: TGTGCCAGCAGAAGGGACTGGAACACCGGGGGGACCCAGTACTTC
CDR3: CASRRDWNTGGTQYF

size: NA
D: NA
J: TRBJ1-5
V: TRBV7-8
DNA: TGTGCCAGCAACTTGGCCGCGGGGTCTAGCAATCAGCCCCAGCATTTT
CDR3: CASNLAAGSSNQPQHF

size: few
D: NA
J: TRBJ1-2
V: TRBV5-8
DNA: TGTGCCAGCAGCCATGTGTGGCTCAGACGAGGGAACTATGGCTACACCTTC
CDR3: CASSHVWLRRGNYGYTF

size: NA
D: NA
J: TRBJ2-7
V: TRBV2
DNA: TGTGCCAGCAGTTTATCCTACTCGGAGGACAGCTACTACGAGCAGTACTTC
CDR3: CASSLSYSEDSYYEQYF

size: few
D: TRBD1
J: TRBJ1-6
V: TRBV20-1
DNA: TGCAGTGCTAGGATGACAGGGCATTCACCCCTCCACTTT
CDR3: CSARMTGHSPLHF

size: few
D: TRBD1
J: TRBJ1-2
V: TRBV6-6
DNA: TGTGCCAGCAGTCCGTATACCGGGACAGGGGAAATTGGCTACACCTTC
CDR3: CASSPYTGTGEIGYTF

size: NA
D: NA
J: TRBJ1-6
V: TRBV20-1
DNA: TGCAGTGCTATGGGGCTCCACTTT
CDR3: CSAMGLHF

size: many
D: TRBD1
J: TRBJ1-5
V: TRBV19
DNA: TGTGCCAGTAGTATCGGCGGACAGGGGAATCAGCCCCAGCATTTT
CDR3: CASSIGGQGNQPQHF

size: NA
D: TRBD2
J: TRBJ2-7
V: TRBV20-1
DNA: TGCAGTGCTAGAGATCAGGAGCGGGAGCTGAACGAGCACTACTTC
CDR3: CSARDQERELNEHYF

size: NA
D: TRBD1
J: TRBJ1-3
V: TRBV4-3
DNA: TGCGCCAGCAGCCAAGAGTTGCAGGGGGCAAACACCATATATTTT
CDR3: CASSQELQGANTIYF

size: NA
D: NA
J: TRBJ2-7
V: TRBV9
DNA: TGTGCCAACCTTCGATACAGGGTCTACCAGCAGTACTTC
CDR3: CANLRYRVYQQYF

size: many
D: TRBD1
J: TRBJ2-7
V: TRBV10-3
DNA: TGTGCCAACGGACAGGGGGCGTTCTACGAGCAGTACTTC
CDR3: CANGQGAFYEQYF

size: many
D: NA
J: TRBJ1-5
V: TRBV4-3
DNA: TGCGCCAGCAGCCAAGCACAGGGTAATCAGCCCCAGCATTTT
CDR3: CASSQAQGNQPQHF

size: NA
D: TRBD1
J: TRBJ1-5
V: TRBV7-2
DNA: TGTGCCATTACAGGGGGCAATCAGCCCCAGCATTTT
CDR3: CAITGGNQPQHF

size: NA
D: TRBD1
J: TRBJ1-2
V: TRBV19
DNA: TGTGCCAGTAGTAGCGGACAGGGAGACGGCTGCACCTTC
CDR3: CASSSGQGDGCTF

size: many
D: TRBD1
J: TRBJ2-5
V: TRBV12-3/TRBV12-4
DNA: TGTGCCAGCAGTTCGTGGACAGGGGGTAAAGAGACCCAGTACTTC
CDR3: CASSSWTGGKETQYF

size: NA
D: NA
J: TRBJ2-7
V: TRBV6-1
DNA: TGTGCCAGCGCAACCCGACAGGTCCGCTACGAGCAGTACTTC
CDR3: CASATRQVRYEQYF

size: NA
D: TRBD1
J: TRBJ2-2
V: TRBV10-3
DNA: TGTGCCATCAGTGAGGGGGGGGACAGGGACGGGGAGCTGTTTTTT
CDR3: CAISEGGDRDGELFF

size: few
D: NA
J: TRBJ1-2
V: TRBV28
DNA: TGTGTCACTAGGGAGGGCGTGGACTATGGCTACACCTTC
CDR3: CVTREGVDYGYTF

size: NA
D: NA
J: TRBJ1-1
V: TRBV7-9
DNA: TGTGCCAGCAGCTCGCCGAAGACTGAAGCTTTCTTT
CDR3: CASSSPKTEAFF

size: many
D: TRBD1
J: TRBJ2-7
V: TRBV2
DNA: TGTGCCAGCAGGGGACAGGGGGCATCCTACGAGCAGTACTTC
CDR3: CASRGQGASYEQYF

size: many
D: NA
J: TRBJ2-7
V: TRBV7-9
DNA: TGTGCCAGCAGCCGTCCCTCCGTTCTCCACGAGCAGTACTTC
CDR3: CASSRPSVLHEQYF

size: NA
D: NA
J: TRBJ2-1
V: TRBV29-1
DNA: TGCAGCGTTGGGGGACCCCTCGAGCAGTTCTTC
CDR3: CSVGGPLEQFF

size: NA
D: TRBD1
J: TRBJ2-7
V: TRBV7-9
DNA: TGTGCCAGCAGCTGGCCCCGGGACAGGAACTACGAGCAGTACTTC
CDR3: CASSWPRDRNYEQYF

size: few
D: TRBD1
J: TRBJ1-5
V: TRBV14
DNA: TGTGCCAGCAGCCCGGGACAGGGAGAAGGGCCCCAGCATTTT
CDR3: CASSPGQGEGPQHF

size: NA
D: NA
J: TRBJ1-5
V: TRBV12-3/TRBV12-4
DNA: TGTGCCAGCAGAACACCTGACGGAGGTAGCAATCAGCCCCAGCATTTT
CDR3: CASRTPDGGSNQPQHF

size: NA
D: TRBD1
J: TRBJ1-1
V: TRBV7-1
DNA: TGTGCCAGCAGCTCACCCTATCGACAGGGTGGGATGAACACTGAAGCTTTCTTT
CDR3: CASSSPYRQGGMNTEAFF

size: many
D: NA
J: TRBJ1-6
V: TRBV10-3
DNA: TGTGCCATCAATCCTAACCCAAATTCGCCCCTCCACTTT
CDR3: CAINPNPNSPLHF

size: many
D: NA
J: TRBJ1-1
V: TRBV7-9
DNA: TGTGCCAGCAGCTTAGGGGTAGTTACTGAAGCTTTCTTT
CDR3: CASSLGVVTEAFF

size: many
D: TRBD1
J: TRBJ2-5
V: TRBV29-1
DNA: TGCAGCGTAGACGGGACAGCTCAAGAGACCCAGTACTTC
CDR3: CSVDGTAQETQYF

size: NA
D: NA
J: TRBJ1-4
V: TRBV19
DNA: TGTGCCAGTAGTATAAGGCGCCCTGAAAAACTGTTTTTT
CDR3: CASSIRRPEKLFF

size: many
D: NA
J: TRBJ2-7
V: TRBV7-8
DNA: TGTGCCAGCAGCTTAGACGGGGCAGGGAACTCCTACGAGCAGTACTTC
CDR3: CASSLDGAGNSYEQYF

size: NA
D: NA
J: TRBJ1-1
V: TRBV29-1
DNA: TGCAGCGTTGACGACGGGCAAGAAGCTTTCTTT
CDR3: CSVDDGQEAFF

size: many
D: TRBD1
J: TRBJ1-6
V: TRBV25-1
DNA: TGTGCCAGCAGTGTACAAACAGGGGTCTATAATTCACCCCTCCACTTT
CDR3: CASSVQTGVYNSPLHF

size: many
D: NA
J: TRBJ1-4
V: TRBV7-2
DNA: TGTGCCAGCAGCTTAGGGGAAATGGGTGGTGAAAAACTGTTTTTT
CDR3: CASSLGEMGGEKLFF

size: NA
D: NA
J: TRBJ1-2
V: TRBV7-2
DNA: TGTGCCAGCAGTTTATTTGGGGGTTGGGGCTATGGCTACACCTTC
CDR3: CASSLFGGWGYGYTF

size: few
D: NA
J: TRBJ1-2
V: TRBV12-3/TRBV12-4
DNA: TGTGCCAGCAGTTTAGAAGGCAGGGTGTCAGCTAACTATGGCTACACCTTC
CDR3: CASSLEGRVSANYGYTF

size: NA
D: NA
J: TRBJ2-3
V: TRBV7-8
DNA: TGTGCCAGCAGCTTACCACACGATACGCAGTATTTT
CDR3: CASSLPHDTQYF

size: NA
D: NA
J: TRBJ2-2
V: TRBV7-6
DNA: TGTGCCAGCAGCCTAGACAAGAACACCGGGGAGCTGTTTTTT
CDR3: CASSLDKNTGELFF

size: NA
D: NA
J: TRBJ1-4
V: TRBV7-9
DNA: TGTGCCAGCAGCCCCGGGACGAGGGGGACAAAGGAAAAACTGTTTTTT
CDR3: CASSPGTRGTKEKLFF

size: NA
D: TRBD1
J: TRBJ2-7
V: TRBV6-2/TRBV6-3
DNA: TGTGCCAGCAGTTACGGTTGGCAGGGGGCAGAAGAGCAGTACTTC
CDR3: CASSYGWQGAEEQYF

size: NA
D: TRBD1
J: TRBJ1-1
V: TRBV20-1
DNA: TGCAGTGCTAGGGGCAGACAGGGGTCGAACACTGAAGCTTTCTTT
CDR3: CSARGRQGSNTEAFF

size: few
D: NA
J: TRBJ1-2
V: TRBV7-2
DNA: TGTGCCAGCAGCCGTAACCGCGATCAGGCGGACTATGGCTACACCTTC
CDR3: CASSRNRDQADYGYTF